The 12 T cell receptor beta chains reported below all come from one sample, sequenced in a study of prognosis after radiotherapy for stage I lung cancer. Amplification of TCR beta CDR3 from genomic DNA used two-round multiplex PCR. Individual primers that were specific to each TRBV and TRBJ gene served in first-round PCR. TCRdb re-analysed the multiplex PCR reads in MiXCR, keeping a single row per CDR3 protein. The repertoire holds almost 40,000 distinct CDR3 sequences, approximately 24% seen once, with 25% to 30% in the top ten. The sample was PBMCs, taken before or after stereotactic body radiation therapy (not recorded which). The receptors shown here come from a donor at least 50 years old with non-small cell lung cancer.

This clonotype was observed many times. This rearrangement joins TRBV6-1 to TRBJ2-2, with 7 bases identical to TRBD1. Losses at the gene ends were 5 bases for V and 6 bases for J; bases not matched to a gene: 9. The CDR3 contains 15 residues. Germline values: CDR1 MNHNS, CDR2 SASEGT. The CDR3 reads CASSIRTGLAGELFF. The CDR3 DNA reads TGTGCCAGCAGTATAAGGACAGGTTTGGCCGGGGAGCTGTTTTTT.

A single count supports this clonotype. CDR3 amino acids: CASSLQVWGYTF. CDR3 DNA: TGTGCCAGCAGTTTACAGGTTTGGGGCTACACCTTC. The V call is TRBV12-3 or TRBV12-4, the J call TRBJ1-2; D remains unclear. The CDR3 loop spans 12 amino acids. Deletions cut 2 bases from V and 8 bases from J, with 9 bases between.

Of note for this clonotype: An end of the junction does not agree with germline; a read error may underlie this. The chain joins TRBV7-8 to TRBJ1-2; maybe TRBD1 (5 bases). The germline CDR1 and CDR2 sequences are SGHVS and FQNEAQ. This CDR3 contains 16 residues. The CDR3 loop is CASSLGRDTLTYGYTF. Here the CDR3 DNA reads TGTGCCAGCAGCTTAGGCAGGGATACCCTCACCTATGGATACACCTTC.

This clonotype was recorded at least ten times. The J gene is TRBJ2-6, the V gene TRBV20-1; 15 positions agree with TRBD2. This CDR3 region has 16 residues. Trimming at V came to 6 bases and at J to 2 bases, leaving 2 bases not matched to a gene. CDR1 is DFQATT and CDR2 is SNEGSKA in the germline V gene (reference sequence). The CDR3 region has the DNA TGCAGTGCCAGGACTAGCGGGAGGGCTGGGGCCAACGTCCTGACTTTC. Protein: CSARTSGRAGANVLTF.

This clonotype appeared a single time. This sequence may be a read error, since a much larger clone differs from it by one base. V and J are TRBV4-1 and TRBJ2-1; 8 positions agree with TRBD1. Germline-derived CDR1 and CDR2 are MGHRA and YSYEKL. The CDR3 spans 19 residues. The CDR3: CDSSQESLSWGQVDNEQFF. CDR3 in DNA: TGCGACAGCAGCCAAGAGTCCCTATCGTGGGGACAGGTCGACAATGAGCAGTTCTTC.

Ten or more counts support this clonotype. The rearrangement joins TRBV20-1 to TRBJ1-1; D is unresolved. The V end was cut by 5 bases, the J end by 3 bases, with 16 bases between. Germline values: CDR1 DFQATT, CDR2 SNEGSKA (reference sequence). The CDR3 totals 14 residues. CDR3 coding DNA: TGCAGTGCTCCCCCAGGAGGGAAGGACACTGAAGCTTTCTTT. Translating gives CSAPPGGKDTEAFF.

This clonotype occurred many times. V and J are TRBV20-1 and TRBJ2-5, with 11 bases matching TRBD2. V shed 3 bases, J shed 2 bases, and the junction held 8 bases outside the gene matches. Germline V gene lookup returns CDR1 DFQATT and CDR2 SNEGSKA (reference sequence). The CDR3 has 16 amino acids. For the CDR3, the DNA is TGCAGTGCTAGTTCACTAGCGGGGGCGAATCAAGAGACCCAGTACTTC. Its translation is CSASSLAGANQETQYF.

This clonotype was seen at least ten times. This rearrangement joins TRBV7-3 to TRBJ2-1, with no clear D. CDR3 length: 15 amino acids. CDR1 is SGHTA, CDR2 FQGTGA, per germline. Trimming shortened V by 5 bases and J by 9 bases, and 20 bases separated the two germline ends. The CDR3 nucleotides are TGTGCCAGCAGCCTATTAACCAAAGGGTTCGGTGAGCAGTTCTTC. Translation gives CASSLLTKGFGEQFF.

Concerning this clonotype: A read error is likely here: a far larger clone is one base away. This chain links TRBV6-4 with TRBJ2-7; unclear D gene. Trimming removed 7 bases from V and 4 bases from J, with 5 bases in between. The CDR3 covers 10 residues. CDR1 MRHNA and CDR2 SNTAGT come from the germline V gene. The CDR3 loop reads CASIGYEQYF. The CDR3 region has the DNA TGTGCCAGCATAGGATACGAGCAGTACTTC.

The table lists this clonotype with many counts. This sequence joins TRBV7-2 and TRBJ1-5; possibly TRBD1 for D (5 bases). This CDR3 comprises 15 residues. V lost 0 bases and J 7 bases, leaving 13 bases between the germline ends. Germline CDR1 and CDR2: SGHTA and FQGNSA. The CDR3 here is CASSLAWRGGQPQHF. The CDR3 DNA is TGTGCCAGCAGCTTAGCCTGGAGGGGTGGACAGCCCCAGCATTTT.

This clonotype has ten or more counts. This chain uses TRBV7-2 with TRBJ1-5; D is uncertain. The CDR3 covers 12 residues. CDR1 SGHTA and CDR2 FQGNSA come from the germline V gene. V dropped 2 bases and J dropped 5 bases, with 4 bases sitting between them. As DNA, the CDR3 is TGTGCCAGCAGCTTACGCCATCAGCCCCAGCATTTT. It yields the protein CASSLRHQPQHF.

This clonotype was counted ten times or more. The V and J genes are TRBV5-8 and TRBJ1-5; the match to TRBD1 covers 9 bases. CDR1 and CDR2 (germline): SGHTS, YDEGEE. J lost 6 bases, V lost 4 bases, and 8 bases had no gene match. CDR3 size: 15 residues. The CDR3 loop reads CASSMGQGGVQPQHF. CDR3 nucleotides: TGTGCCAGCAGCATGGGACAGGGAGGGGTTCAGCCCCAGCATTTT.